In this sample, the clone carrying this T cell receptor beta chain turned up once. This sample was included in a study of CD8 T cells in Susac syndrome. As for the study in general: Treatment at blood withdrawal was none, corticosteroids, or intravenous immunoglobulin alone in Susac syndrome patients.

TCR beta from blood CD8+ and CD4+ T cells was sequenced. The diagnostic criteria for definite or probable disease, as recently defined, were met by the patients with Susac syndrome. Germline V gives CDR1 ENHRY, CDR2 SYGVKD. V shed 0 bases, J shed 7 bases, and the junction held 9 bases outside the gene matches. The CDR3 is made up of 17 amino acids. With random hexamers, 0.5 to 1 ug RNA was reverse transcribed. Amplification of TCR beta CDR3 used immunoSEQ multiplex PCR across 54 Vbeta and 13 Jbeta. MiXCR, applied by TCRdb to the immunoSEQ multiplex PCR reads, yields one record per CDR3 protein. The data show around 170,000 distinct CDR3 sequences, 85% to 95% seen once.

Sequenced material: CD4+ T cells from PBMCs. The source is a human donor with Susac syndrome. The rearrangement links TRBV10-3 to TRBJ1-6; TRBD1 agrees at 7 bases. The CDR3 sequence is CAISESKGAVRNSPLHF. The CDR3 coding sequence is TGTGCCATCAGTGAGTCGAAGGGGGCGGTGAGGAATTCACCCCTCCACTTT.